This T cell receptor (beta chain) emerged from a study of T cells in Graves' hyperthyroidism and ophthalmopathy. Study observations and caveats: In the blood, most expanded thyroid clonotypes above 0.001 appeared as well.

Amplified TCR beta CDR3 regions derived from RNA transcripts. When the TCR CDR3 underwent first-round RT-PCR, the HTBI primer set was used. Using its own MiXCR run on the multiplex PCR reads, TCRdb lists one record per CDR3 protein. The repertoire holds about 260,000 distinct CDR3 sequences, 15% to 20% seen once, with 25% to 30% in the top ten. The sample holds many counts of this clonotype. The antigen remains undetermined. Trimming left V 0 bases short and J 3 bases short, with 12 bases between. Germline assignment: CDR1 DFQATT and CDR2 SNEGSKA (reference sequence). This CDR3 contains 14 residues. This sequence was found in a woman aged 18-29 years with Graves' ophthalmopathy. V and J are TRBV20-1 and TRBJ2-7, with D unresolved. The sequencing sample was made of blood. DNA for the CDR3: TGCAGTGCTAGAGATCGGCTGGAGTACTACGAGCAGTACTTC. Translating it yields CSARDRLEYYEQYF.